Below, 20 T cell receptor beta chains from the same sample are listed, as sequenced in a study of shared clonotypes between healthy human individuals. CD45RO-negative, CCR7-positively selected cells formed the naive CD8 fraction, excluding terminally differentiated effector memory CD45RA+ cells. Sequencing was performed with immunoSEQ multiplex PCR; in TCRdb, only in-frame clones are kept and a portion is missing. This repertoire shows more than 550,000 clones, about 90% found once; its top ten account for about a quarter. The sample was naive CD8+ T cells sorted from blood. These receptors were collected from a man in his thirties or forties in good health.

The genes are TRBV27 and TRBJ2-7; D is unclear. Deletions cut 4 bases from V and 2 bases from J, with 18 bases between. Germline lookup yields CDR1 MNHEY and CDR2 SMNVEV (reference sequence). CDR3 length: 16 amino acids. The CDR3 is CASSSPGLGSPYEQYF. The CDR3 DNA reads TGTGCCAGCAGTTCTCCGGGCCTAGGGTCTCCCTACGAGCAGTACTTC.

The sample holds one count of this clone. The rearrangement uses TRBV19 and TRBJ1-5; D unresolved. CDR3 length: 11 residues. V was shortened by 10 bases and J by 6 bases, with 10 bases between the two germline ends. Germline CDR1 is LNHDA and CDR2 is SQIVND (reference sequence). CDR3 region: CAIGRFQPQHF. CDR3 DNA sequence: TGTGCCATCGGACGTTTTCAGCCCCAGCATTTT.

The chain employs TRBV4-2 and TRBJ2-7, with D uncertain. CDR1 is LGHNA, CDR2 YNFKEQ, per germline. The CDR3 is 12 residues long. V gave up 2 bases and J gave up 0 bases, with 2 bases separating them. The CDR3: CASSQSSYEQYF. The CDR3 DNA is TGTGCCAGCAGCCAAAGCTCCTACGAGCAGTACTTC.

The CDR3 here is CASSQETGWYNEQFF. The CDR3 coding sequence is TGCGCCAGCAGCCAAGAGACGGGATGGTACAATGAGCAGTTCTTC. The chain couples TRBV4-3 to TRBJ2-1; weak D call: TRBD2 (5 bases). The germline CDR1 and CDR2 sequences are LGHNA and YSLEER. The V and J ends lost 0 bases and 4 bases respectively, with 10 bases between them. The CDR3 runs 15 residues.

This sequence joins TRBV4-3 and TRBJ1-2, with D perhaps matching TRBD1 (5 bases). V was clipped by 6 bases and J by 1 base, with 12 bases between them. CDR3 length equals 14 residues. The germline CDR1 and CDR2 sequences are LGHNA and YSLEER. DNA for the CDR3: TGCGCCAGCAGAAAAGACAGTTATAACTATGGCTACACCTTC. The encoded protein is CASRKDSYNYGYTF.

This chain uses TRBV4-3 with TRBJ2-2; D is possibly TRBD1 or TRBD2 (5 bases each). Trimming left V 0 bases short and J 2 bases short, with 16 bases between. CDR1 is LGHNA, CDR2 YSLEER, per germline. This CDR3 is built from 18 residues. CDR3 loop: CASSQDQIMGVNTGELFF. The CDR3 DNA reads TGCGCCAGCAGCCAAGATCAAATTATGGGGGTTAACACCGGGGAGCTGTTTTTT.

The chain uses TRBV9 and TRBJ1-1; 8 nucleotides align to TRBD1. The CDR3 length is 13 residues. Germline assignment: CDR1 SGDLS and CDR2 YYNGEE. Losses at the gene ends were 3 bases for V and 11 bases for J; bases not matched to a gene: 9. This chain's CDR3 is CASSERQGLVAFF. In DNA, the CDR3 is TGTGCCAGCAGCGAGAGACAGGGGCTCGTCGCTTTCTTT.

This clone was picked up one time. V is TRBV7-6 and J is TRBJ2-1; D may be TRBD2 (5 bases). The V and J ends lost 2 bases and 12 bases respectively, with 20 bases between them. From germline, CDR1 is SGHVS and CDR2 FNYEAQ. This CDR3 contains 15 residues. The CDR3 region has the DNA TGTGCCAGCAGCTTACTATCGGACGCCCCCCGGGGGCAGTTCTTC. This gives the protein CASSLLSDAPRGQFF.

The chain has TRBV10-3 and TRBJ1-2; tentatively, D is TRBD1 (6 bases). Germline V gene lookup returns CDR1 ENHRY and CDR2 SYGVKD. Trimming pared 2 bases from V and 6 bases from J, leaving 19 bases between. The CDR3 is 16 residues long. The CDR3 here is CAISETIGGRGDGYTF. CDR3 nucleotide sequence: TGTGCCATCAGTGAGACCATAGGGGGGAGAGGCGATGGCTACACCTTC.

This clone was seen just once. The chain combines TRBV27 with TRBJ2-1; TRBD1 or TRBD2 may be the D gene (5 bases each). The CDR3 extends over 17 amino acids. Germline CDR1 and CDR2: MNHEY and SMNVEV (reference sequence). V dropped 5 bases and J dropped 1 base, with 18 bases sitting between them. CDR3 DNA sequence: TGTGCCAGCAGTCTAGGCCACGGGGCGGTATCCTACAATGAGCAGTTCTTC. Residues: CASSLGHGAVSYNEQFF.

Points on this clone: Different DNA sequences within this sample yield the same CDR3. The rearrangement joins TRBV11-3 to TRBJ2-1; D remains ambiguous. This CDR3 region has 12 residues. Germline V gene sequence: CDR1 SGHNT, CDR2 YENEEA. V dropped 0 bases and J dropped 7 bases, with 4 bases sitting between them. CDR3 protein: CASSLDGNEQFF. CDR3 sequence (DNA): TGTGCCAGCAGCTTAGATGGAAATGAGCAGTTCTTC.

The chain recombines TRBV7-9 with TRBJ2-1; the D gene is possibly TRBD2 (6 bases). CDR1 and CDR2 (germline): SEHNR, FQNEAQ (reference sequence). The CDR3 extends over 14 amino acids. Trimming removed 8 bases from V and 3 bases from J, with 14 bases in between. This CDR3 is CASGWAGSYNEQFF. The CDR3 DNA is TGTGCCAGCGGATGGGCCGGGAGCTACAATGAGCAGTTCTTC.

The genes are TRBV7-9 and TRBJ1-2; 7 bases map to TRBD1. Trimming at V came to 2 bases and at J to 6 bases, leaving 9 bases not matched to a gene. The germline V gene has CDR1 SEHNR and CDR2 FQNEAQ (reference sequence). The CDR3 is made up of 15 amino acids. The DNA for the CDR3 is TGTGCCAGCAGCTTATTAGACAGGGAAACGAATGGCTACACCTTC. It specifies CASSLLDRETNGYTF.

The chain uses TRBV5-1 and TRBJ2-2, with TRBD2 as a possible D gene (5 bases). CDR1 and CDR2 (germline): SGHRS, YFSETQ. Trimming stripped 1 base from V and 4 bases from J, with 11 bases between. The CDR3 consists of 15 residues. DNA of the CDR3: TGCGCCAGCAGCTTGTATGGGAGCGTCACCGGGGAGCTGTTTTTT. Residues: CASSLYGSVTGELFF.

This clone was observed once. The chain uses TRBV9 and TRBJ2-3; 7 bases are a match to TRBD2. Trimming removed 3 bases from V and 0 bases from J; junction bases left unmatched: 10. CDR3 length: 17 amino acids. Germline values: CDR1 SGDLS, CDR2 YYNGEE. CDR3 sequence reads: CASSGGIGTTSTDTQYF. For the CDR3, the DNA is TGTGCCAGCAGCGGAGGAATCGGGACTACTAGCACAGATACGCAGTATTTT. The full variable domain, completed using reference TRBV9 and TRBJ2-3, is DSGVTQTPKHLITATGQRVTLRCSPRSGDLSVYWYQQSLDQGLQFLIQYYNGEERAKGNILERFSAQQFPDLHSELNLSSLELGDSALYFCASSGGIGTTSTDTQYFGPGTRLTVL.

The CDR3 spells CASSDPSDRVLSGGGANVLTF. As DNA, the CDR3 is TGTGCCAGCAGCGACCCCTCGGACAGGGTCTTGTCTGGTGGTGGGGCCAACGTCCTGACTTTC. This chain joins TRBV9 and TRBJ2-6, with TRBD1 matching 8 bases. V lost 3 bases and J lost 3; bases outside the gene matches: 20. From germline, CDR1 is SGDLS and CDR2 YYNGEE. The CDR3 spans 21 residues.

This clone was seen a few times. The sample holds other DNA sequences that translate to the same CDR3. The rearrangement uses TRBV7-9 and TRBJ2-7; 7 positions match TRBD1. The trim removed 5 bases at V and 3 bases at J, leaving 4 bases unmatched. The CDR3 contains 13 residues. In germline, CDR1 is SEHNR, CDR2 FQNEAQ (reference sequence). The CDR3 spells CASSRRDSYEQYF. CDR3 nucleotides: TGTGCCAGCAGCCGTAGGGACAGCTACGAGCAGTACTTC.

The rearrangement links TRBV13 to TRBJ2-7; D gene uncertain. Germline V gene lookup returns CDR1 PRHDT and CDR2 FYEKMQ (reference sequence). Trimming shortened V by 6 bases and J by 5 bases, and 17 bases separated the two germline ends. The CDR3 is 14 amino acids. CDR3: CASRENLERDEQYF. The CDR3 region has the DNA TGTGCCAGCAGGGAGAATTTGGAAAGGGACGAGCAGTACTTC.

This clone has a single count. The rearrangement uses TRBV11-2 and TRBJ2-7; D remains unclear. There are 14 residues in the CDR3. Germline CDR1 is SGHAT and CDR2 is FQNNGV. The ends were cut back, 1 base at V and 3 bases at J, with 10 bases in the middle. DNA for the CDR3: TGTGCCAGCAGCTTAGTGTTAGCCCGCTACGAGCAGTACTTC. Translating gives CASSLVLARYEQYF.

V gene TRBV7-8 combines with J gene TRBJ2-5, with 13 bases identical to TRBD2. After removal of 2 bases from V and 5 bases from J, the junction contained 8 bases not matched to a gene. CDR3 length: 17 amino acids. Germline CDR1 and CDR2: SGHVS and FQNEAQ. Here the CDR3 reads CASSLSGLAGVRETQYF. The CDR3 DNA sequence: TGTGCCAGCAGCTTATCCGGACTAGCGGGAGTGCGGGAGACCCAGTACTTC.